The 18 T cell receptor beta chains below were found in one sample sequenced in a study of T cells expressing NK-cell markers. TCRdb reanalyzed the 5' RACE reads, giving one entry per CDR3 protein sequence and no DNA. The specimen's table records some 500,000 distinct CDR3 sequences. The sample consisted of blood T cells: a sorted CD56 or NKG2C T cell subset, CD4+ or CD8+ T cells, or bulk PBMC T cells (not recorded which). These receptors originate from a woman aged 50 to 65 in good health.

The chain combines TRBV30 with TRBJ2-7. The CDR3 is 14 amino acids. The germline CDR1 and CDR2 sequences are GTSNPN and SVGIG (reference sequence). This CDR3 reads CAWSGPGNSYEQYF.

The CDR3 sequence: CASSHLGAGEKLFF. The rearrangement links TRBV14 to TRBJ1-4; without DNA, the TCRdb call of TRBD1 cannot be checked. The CDR3 sequence is 14 residues long. The germline CDR1 and CDR2 sequences are SGHDN and FVKESK. The entire variable domain, with the rest obtained from reference TRBV14 and TRBJ1-4, is as follows: EAGVTQFPSHSVIEKGQTVTLRCDPISGHDNLYWYRRVMGKEIKFLLHFVKESKQDESGMPNNRFLAERTGGTYSTLKVQPAELEDSGVYFCASSHLGAGEKLFFGSGTQLSVL.

The CDR3 is CATSRDGAGFDIEQFF. The J gene is TRBJ2-1, the V gene TRBV15; TCRdb calls TRBD1, which cannot be checked without DNA. The germline CDR1 and CDR2 sequences are LNHNV and YYDKDF (reference sequence). CDR3 length equals 16 residues.

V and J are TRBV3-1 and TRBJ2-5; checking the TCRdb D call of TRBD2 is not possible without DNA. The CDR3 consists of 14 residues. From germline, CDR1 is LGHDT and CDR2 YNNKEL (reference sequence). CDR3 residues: CASSQVERGKTQYF.

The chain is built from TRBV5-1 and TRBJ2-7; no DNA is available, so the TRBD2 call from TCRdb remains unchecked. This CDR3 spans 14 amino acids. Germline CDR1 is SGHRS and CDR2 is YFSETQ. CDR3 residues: CASSDLAGGGEQYF.

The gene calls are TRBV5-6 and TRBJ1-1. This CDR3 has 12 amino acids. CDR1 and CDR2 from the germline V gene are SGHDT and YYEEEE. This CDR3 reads CASSLPVGEAFF. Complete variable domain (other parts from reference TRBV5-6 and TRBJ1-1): DAGVTQSPTHLIKTRGQQVTLRCSPKSGHDTVSWYQQALGQGPQFIFQYYEEEERQRGNFPDRFSGHQFPNYSSELNVNALLLGDSALYLCASSLPVGEAFFGQGTRLTVV.

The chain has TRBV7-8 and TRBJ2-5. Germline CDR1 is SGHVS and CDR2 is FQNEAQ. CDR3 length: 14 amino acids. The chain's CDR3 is CASSLEALGKTQYF.

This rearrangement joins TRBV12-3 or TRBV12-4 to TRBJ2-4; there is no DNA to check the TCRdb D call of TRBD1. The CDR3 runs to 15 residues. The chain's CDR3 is CASSLARERANIQYF.

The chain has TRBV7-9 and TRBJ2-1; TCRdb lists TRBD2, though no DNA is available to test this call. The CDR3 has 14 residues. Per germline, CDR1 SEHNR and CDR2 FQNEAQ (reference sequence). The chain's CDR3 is CASSYQRVYNEQFF. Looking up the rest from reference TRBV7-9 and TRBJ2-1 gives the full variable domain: DTGVSQNPRHKITKRGQNVTFRCDPISEHNRLYWYRQTLGQGPEFLTYFQNEAQLEKSRLLSDRFSAERPKGSFSTLEIQRTEQGDSAMYLCASSYQRVYNEQFFGPGTRLTVL.

CDR3 in amino acids: CASSGRWGQGSTEAFF. The rearrangement uses TRBV10-2 and TRBJ1-1; the D call from TCRdb, TRBD1, cannot be confirmed without DNA. Germline loops: CDR1 WSHSY, CDR2 SAAADI. The CDR3 totals 16 residues.

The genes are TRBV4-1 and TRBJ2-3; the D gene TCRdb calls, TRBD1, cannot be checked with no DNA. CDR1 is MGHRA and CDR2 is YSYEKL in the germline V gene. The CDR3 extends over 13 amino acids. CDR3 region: CATSRGVADTQYF.

CDR3 in amino acids: CAISESGQPQHF. This chain joins TRBV10-3 and TRBJ1-5. Germline V CDR1 and CDR2: ENHRY, SYGVKD. The CDR3 runs to 12 residues.

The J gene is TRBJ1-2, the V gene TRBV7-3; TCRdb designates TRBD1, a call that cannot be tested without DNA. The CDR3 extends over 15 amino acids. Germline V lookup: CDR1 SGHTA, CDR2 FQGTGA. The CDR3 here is CASSLTGTPAEGYTF.

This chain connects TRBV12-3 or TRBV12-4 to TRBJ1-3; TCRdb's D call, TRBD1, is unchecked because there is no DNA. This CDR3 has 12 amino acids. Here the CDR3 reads CATRRAGNTIYF.

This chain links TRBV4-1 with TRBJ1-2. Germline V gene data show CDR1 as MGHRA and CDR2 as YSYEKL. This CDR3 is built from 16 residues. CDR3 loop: CASSQDGGDPGYGYTF.

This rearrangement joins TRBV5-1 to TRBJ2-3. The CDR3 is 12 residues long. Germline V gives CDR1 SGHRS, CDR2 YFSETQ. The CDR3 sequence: CASSSWANTQYF. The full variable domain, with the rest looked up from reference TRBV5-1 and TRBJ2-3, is KAGVTQTPRYLIKTRGQQVTLSCSPISGHRSVSWYQQTPGQGLQFLFEYFSETQRNKGNFPGRFSGRQFSNSRSEMNVSTLELGDSALYLCASSSWANTQYFGPGTRLTVL.

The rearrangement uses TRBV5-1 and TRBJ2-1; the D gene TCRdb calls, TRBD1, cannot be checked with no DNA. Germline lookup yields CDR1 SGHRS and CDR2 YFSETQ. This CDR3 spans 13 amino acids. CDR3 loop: CASSLEGLGEQFF.

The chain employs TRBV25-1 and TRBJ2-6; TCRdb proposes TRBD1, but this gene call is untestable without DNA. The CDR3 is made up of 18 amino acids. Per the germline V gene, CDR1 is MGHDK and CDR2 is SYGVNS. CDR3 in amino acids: CASSVPGQGPSGANVLTF.